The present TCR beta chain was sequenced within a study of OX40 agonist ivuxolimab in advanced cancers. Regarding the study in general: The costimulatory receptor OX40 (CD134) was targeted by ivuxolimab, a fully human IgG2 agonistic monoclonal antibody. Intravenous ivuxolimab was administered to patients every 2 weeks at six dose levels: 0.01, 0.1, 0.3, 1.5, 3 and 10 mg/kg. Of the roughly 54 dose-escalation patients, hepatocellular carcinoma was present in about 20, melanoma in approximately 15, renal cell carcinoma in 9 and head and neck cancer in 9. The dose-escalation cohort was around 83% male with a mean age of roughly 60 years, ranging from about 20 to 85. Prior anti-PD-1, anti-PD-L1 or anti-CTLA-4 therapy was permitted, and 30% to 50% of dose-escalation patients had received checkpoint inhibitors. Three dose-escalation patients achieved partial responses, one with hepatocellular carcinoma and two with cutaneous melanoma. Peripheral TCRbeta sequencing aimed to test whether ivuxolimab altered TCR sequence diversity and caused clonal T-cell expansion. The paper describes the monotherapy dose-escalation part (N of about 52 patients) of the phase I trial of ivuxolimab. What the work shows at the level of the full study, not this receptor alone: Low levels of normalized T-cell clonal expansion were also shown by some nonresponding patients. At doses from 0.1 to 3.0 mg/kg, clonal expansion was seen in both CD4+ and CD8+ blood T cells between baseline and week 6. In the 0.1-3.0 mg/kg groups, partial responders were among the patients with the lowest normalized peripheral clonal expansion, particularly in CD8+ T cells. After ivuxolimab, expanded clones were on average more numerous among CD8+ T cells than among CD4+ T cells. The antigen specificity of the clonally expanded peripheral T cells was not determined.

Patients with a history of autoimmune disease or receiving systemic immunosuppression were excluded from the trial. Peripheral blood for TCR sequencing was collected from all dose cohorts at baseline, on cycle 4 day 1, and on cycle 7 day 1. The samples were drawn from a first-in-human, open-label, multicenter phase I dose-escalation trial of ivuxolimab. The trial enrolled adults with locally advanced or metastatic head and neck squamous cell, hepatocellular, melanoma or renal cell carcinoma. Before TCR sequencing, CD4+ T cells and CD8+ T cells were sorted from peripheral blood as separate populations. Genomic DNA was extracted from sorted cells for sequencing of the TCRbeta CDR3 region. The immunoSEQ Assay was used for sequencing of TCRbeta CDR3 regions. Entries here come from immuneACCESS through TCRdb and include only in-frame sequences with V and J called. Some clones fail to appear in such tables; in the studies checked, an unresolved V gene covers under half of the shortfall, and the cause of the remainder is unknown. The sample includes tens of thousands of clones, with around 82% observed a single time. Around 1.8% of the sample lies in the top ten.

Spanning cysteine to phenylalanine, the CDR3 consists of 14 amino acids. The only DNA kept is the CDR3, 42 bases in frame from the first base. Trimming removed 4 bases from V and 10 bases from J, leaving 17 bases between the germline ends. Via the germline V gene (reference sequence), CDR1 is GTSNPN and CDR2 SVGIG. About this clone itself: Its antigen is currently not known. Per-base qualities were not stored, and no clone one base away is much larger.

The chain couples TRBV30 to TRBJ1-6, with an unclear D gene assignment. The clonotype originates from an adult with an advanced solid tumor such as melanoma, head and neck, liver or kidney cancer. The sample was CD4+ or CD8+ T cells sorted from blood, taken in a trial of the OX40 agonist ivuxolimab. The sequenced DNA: TGTGCCTGGAATGGAAATTTAGTCGGCTCACCCCTCCACTTT. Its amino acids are CAWNGNLVGSPLHF.